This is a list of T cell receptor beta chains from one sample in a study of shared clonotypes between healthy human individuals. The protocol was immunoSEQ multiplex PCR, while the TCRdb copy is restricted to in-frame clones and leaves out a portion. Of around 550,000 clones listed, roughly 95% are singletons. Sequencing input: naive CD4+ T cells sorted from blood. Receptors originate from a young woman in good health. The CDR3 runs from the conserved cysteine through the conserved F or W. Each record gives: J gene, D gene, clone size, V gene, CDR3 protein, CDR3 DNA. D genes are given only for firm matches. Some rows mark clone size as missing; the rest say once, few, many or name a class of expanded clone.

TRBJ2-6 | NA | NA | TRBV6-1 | CASSVGRSSGANVLTF | TGTGCCAGCAGTGTGGGCAGAAGCTCTGGGGCCAACGTCCTGACTTTC
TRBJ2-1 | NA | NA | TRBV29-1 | CSVTHTGTYNEQFF | TGCAGCGTCACCCATACGGGGACCTACAATGAGCAGTTCTTC
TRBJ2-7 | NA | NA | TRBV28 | CASSLEAIYEQYF | TGTGCCAGCAGTTTAGAGGCTATCTACGAGCAGTACTTC
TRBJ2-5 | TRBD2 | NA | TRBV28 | CASSPRLAGEETQYF | TGTGCCAGCAGTCCCCGACTAGCGGGGGAAGAGACCCAGTACTTC
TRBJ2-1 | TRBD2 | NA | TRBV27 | CASTPGSGRSRGEQFF | TGTGCCAGCACCCCTGGCAGCGGGAGGTCGCGCGGTGAGCAGTTCTTC
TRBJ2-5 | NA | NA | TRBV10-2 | CASSQTEQETQYF | TGCGCCAGCAGCCAGACCGAGCAAGAGACCCAGTACTTC
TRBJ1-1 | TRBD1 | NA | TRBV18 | CASSPLGQGARANTEAFF | TGTGCCAGCTCACCACTAGGACAGGGGGCCAGGGCGAACACTGAAGCTTTCTTT
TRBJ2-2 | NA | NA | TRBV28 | CASSVTGLKGTGELFF | TGTGCCAGCAGTGTAACGGGGCTCAAAGGAACCGGGGAGCTGTTTTTT
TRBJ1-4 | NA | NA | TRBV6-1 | CASSIVPAMGEKLFF | TGTGCCAGCAGTATTGTTCCGGCTATGGGTGAAAAACTGTTTTTT
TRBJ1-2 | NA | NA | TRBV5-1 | CASSPLGGNYGYTF | TGCGCCAGCAGCCCCCTGGGGGGGAACTATGGCTACACCTTC
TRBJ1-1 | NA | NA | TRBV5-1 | CASSQAGGTVNTEAFF | TGCGCCAGCAGCCAGGCTGGGGGGACGGTGAACACTGAAGCTTTCTTT
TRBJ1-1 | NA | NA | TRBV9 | CASRMGPNTEAFF | TGTGCCAGCAGGATGGGGCCGAACACTGAAGCTTTCTTT
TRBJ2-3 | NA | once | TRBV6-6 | CASSYSGLGTDTQYF | TGTGCCAGCAGTTACTCAGGTTTAGGGACAGATACGCAGTATTTT
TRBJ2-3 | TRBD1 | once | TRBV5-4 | CASSLGQGTMDTQYF | TGTGCCAGCAGCTTGGGACAGGGGACCATGGATACGCAGTATTTT
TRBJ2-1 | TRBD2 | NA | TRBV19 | CASSLGLAGVYEQFF | TGTGCCAGTAGTCTCGGACTAGCGGGAGTCTATGAGCAGTTCTTC
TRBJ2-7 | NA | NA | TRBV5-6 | CASSLKGRRQYF | TGTGCCAGCAGCCTAAAGGGCCGTCGGCAGTACTTC
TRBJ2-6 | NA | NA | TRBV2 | CASPVGPTTGANVLTF | TGTGCCAGCCCTGTGGGACCCACGACTGGGGCCAACGTCCTGACTTTC
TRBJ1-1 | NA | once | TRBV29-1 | CSVDHMNTEAFF | TGCAGCGTGGATCACATGAACACTGAAGCTTTCTTT
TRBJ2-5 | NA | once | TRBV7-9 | CASSLGGTLGTQYF | TGTGCCAGCAGCTTAGGGGGGACCCTAGGGACCCAGTACTTC
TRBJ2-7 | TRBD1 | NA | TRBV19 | CASSIDYPSGTAKYEQYF | TGTGCCAGTAGTATAGATTATCCCTCGGGGACAGCCAAATACGAGCAGTACTTC
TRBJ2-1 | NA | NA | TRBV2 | CASSYETGSFNEQFF | TGTGCCAGCAGTTATGAAACAGGTTCCTTCAATGAGCAGTTCTTC
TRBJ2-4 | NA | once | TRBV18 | CASSTPGTNLAKNIQYF | TGTGCCAGCTCAACACCCGGTACCAACTTAGCCAAAAACATTCAGTACTTC
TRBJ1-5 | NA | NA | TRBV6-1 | CACDPGRLSNQPQHF | TGTGCCTGCGACCCGGGACGGCTTAGCAATCAGCCCCAGCATTTT
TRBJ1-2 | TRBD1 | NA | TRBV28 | CASRKTGGDYYGYTF | TGTGCCAGCAGAAAGACAGGGGGTGATTACTATGGCTACACCTTC
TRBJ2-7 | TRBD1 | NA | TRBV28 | CASSLAGQGSGQYF | TGTGCCAGCAGTTTAGCTGGACAGGGAAGCGGGCAGTACTTC
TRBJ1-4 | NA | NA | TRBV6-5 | CASSYRQGNEKLFF | TGTGCCAGCAGTTACCGGCAGGGAAATGAAAAACTGTTTTTT
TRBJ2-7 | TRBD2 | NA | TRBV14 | CASSQGRAGWYEQYF | TGTGCCAGCAGCCAAGGTCGAGCGGGGTGGTACGAGCAGTACTTC
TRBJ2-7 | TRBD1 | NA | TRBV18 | CASSPRTGSSYEQYF | TGTGCCAGCTCACCGAGGACAGGGAGCTCCTACGAGCAGTACTTC
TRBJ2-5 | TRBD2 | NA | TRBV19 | CASSKLAGIETQYF | TGTGCCAGTAGTAAACTAGCGGGAATTGAGACCCAGTACTTC
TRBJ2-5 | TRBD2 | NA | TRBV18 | CASSPLQRDTETQYF | TGTGCCAGCTCACCCCTTCAGCGGGATACAGAGACCCAGTACTTC
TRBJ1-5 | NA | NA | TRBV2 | CASRIGRVDQPQHF | TGTGCCAGCAGAATCGGCCGGGTTGATCAGCCCCAGCATTTT
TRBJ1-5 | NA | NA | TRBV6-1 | CASSEGQHNQPQHF | TGTGCCAGCAGTGAAGGTCAGCATAATCAGCCCCAGCATTTT
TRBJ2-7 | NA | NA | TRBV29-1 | CSVEGSTSYEQYF | TGCAGCGTCGAGGGCAGTACTTCCTACGAGCAGTACTTC
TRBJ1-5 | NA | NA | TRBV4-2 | CASSSRTDSNQPQHF | TGTGCCAGCAGCTCGAGGACCGATAGCAATCAGCCCCAGCATTTT
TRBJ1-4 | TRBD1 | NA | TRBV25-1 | CASGTGGGPKKLFF | TGTGCCAGCGGGACAGGCGGTGGCCCCAAAAAACTGTTTTTT
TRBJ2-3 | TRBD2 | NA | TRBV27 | CASSAIKSKAGTQYF | TGTGCCAGCAGTGCCATCAAATCGAAAGCGGGAACGCAGTATTTT
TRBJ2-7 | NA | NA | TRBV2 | CASSFSIRSASYEQYF | TGTGCCAGCAGCTTCTCCATCCGCAGCGCGTCCTACGAGCAGTACTTC
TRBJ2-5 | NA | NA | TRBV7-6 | CASSLAPETQYF | TGTGCCAGCAGCTTAGCCCCAGAGACCCAGTACTTC
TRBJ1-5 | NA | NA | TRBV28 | CASSLFNDINQPQHF | TGTGCCAGCAGTTTATTTAACGACATCAATCAGCCCCAGCATTTT
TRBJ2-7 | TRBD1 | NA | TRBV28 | CASSPTGAQSSYEQYF | TGTGCCAGCAGTCCAACAGGGGCCCAGTCCTCCTACGAGCAGTACTTC
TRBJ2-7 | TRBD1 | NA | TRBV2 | CASTPRTGTGSSYEQYF | TGTGCCAGTACCCCTAGGACCGGGACAGGAAGCTCCTACGAGCAGTACTTC
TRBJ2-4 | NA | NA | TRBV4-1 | CASSQGPVAKNIQYF | TGCGCCAGCAGCCAAGGACCCGTAGCCAAAAACATTCAGTACTTC